Listed below are T cell receptor beta chains from one sample, sequenced in a study of human T cells and chemical hapten exposure. TCRdb re-called the RACE reads through MiXCR, storing one row per CDR3 protein. This table holds 97,000 or so distinct CDR3 sequences, 25% to 35% found once. The material sequenced was whole blood, taken in connection with sensitization to the hapten diphenylcyclopropenone (DPC). These receptors all stem from a man aged 40-49 years with alopecia areata. Some clones in this sample may be carry-over from other donors' samples. Both conserved end residues are part of each CDR3. The order of the fields is CDR3 length, J gene, clone size, V gene, D gene, CDR3 DNA, CDR3 protein. D genes are given only for firm matches. Some rows have no size entry. The others give once, few or many, or a class for an expanded clone.

cdr3_length: 13
j_call: TRBJ2-5
clone_size: -
v_call: TRBV5-1
d_call: -
cdr3_nt: TGCGCCAGCAGCTTGCAGTTTCAAGAGACCCAGTACTTC
cdr3_aa: CASSLQFQETQYF

cdr3_length: 13
j_call: TRBJ2-7
clone_size: few
v_call: TRBV9
d_call: -
cdr3_nt: TGTGCCAGCGGGGGGACAGTCCGCGGGGAGCAGTACTTC
cdr3_aa: CASGGTVRGEQYF

cdr3_length: 13
j_call: TRBJ1-5
clone_size: many
v_call: TRBV28
d_call: -
cdr3_nt: TGTGCCAGCATAGGGGTGAGCAATCAGCCCCAGCATTTT
cdr3_aa: CASIGVSNQPQHF

cdr3_length: 15
j_call: TRBJ1-2
clone_size: few
v_call: TRBV15
d_call: TRBD1
cdr3_nt: TGTGCCACCAGCAGAGTCCGCGGGACAGGGATTGGCTACACCTTC
cdr3_aa: CATSRVRGTGIGYTF

cdr3_length: 17
j_call: TRBJ2-7
clone_size: few
v_call: TRBV3-1
d_call: TRBD2
cdr3_nt: TGTGCCAGCAGCCTAAGACCTTTAGCGGGAGGTTTCTACGAGCAGTACTTC
cdr3_aa: CASSLRPLAGGFYEQYF

cdr3_length: 11
j_call: TRBJ2-3
clone_size: -
v_call: TRBV11-2
d_call: -
cdr3_nt: TGTGCCAGCAGCCCCACAAATACGCAGTATTTT
cdr3_aa: CASSPTNTQYF

cdr3_length: 14
j_call: TRBJ2-2
clone_size: -
v_call: TRBV6-5
d_call: -
cdr3_nt: TGTGCCAGCAGCGCTACAGGGTTCACCGGGGAGCTGTTTTTT
cdr3_aa: CASSATGFTGELFF

cdr3_length: 15
j_call: TRBJ2-7
clone_size: few
v_call: TRBV12-3/TRBV12-4
d_call: -
cdr3_nt: TGTGCCAGCAGTTTAAATTCTGGGGCCCCACTCGAGCAGTACTTC
cdr3_aa: CASSLNSGAPLEQYF

cdr3_length: 18
j_call: TRBJ2-3
clone_size: -
v_call: TRBV7-6
d_call: -
cdr3_nt: TGTGCCAGCAGCTTATGGGAGCCTGGACAGTCTAGCACAGATACGCAGTATTTT
cdr3_aa: CASSLWEPGQSSTDTQYF

cdr3_length: 17
j_call: TRBJ2-3
clone_size: few
v_call: TRBV6-2/TRBV6-3
d_call: TRBD2
cdr3_nt: TGTGCCAGCAGTTACCGGCTGAGAGCGGGAGGTCCAGATACGCAGTATTTT
cdr3_aa: CASSYRLRAGGPDTQYF

cdr3_length: 16
j_call: TRBJ2-1
clone_size: -
v_call: TRBV4-3
d_call: -
cdr3_nt: TGCGCCAGCAGCCATCCCAGGAGCCCTGGGGGGAATGAGCAGTTCTTC
cdr3_aa: CASSHPRSPGGNEQFF